The entry that follows covers one T cell receptor (beta chain) sequence. Its antigen is as yet unknown. At the DNA level, this CDR3 is encoded by other sequences in the same sample as well. The CDR3 loop spans 14 amino acids. The germline V gene encodes CDR1 LNHDA and CDR2 SQIVND (reference sequence). The ends lost 4 bases at V and 4 bases at J; junction bases unmatched: 4. Some clones are missing from TCRdb's copy, which holds only in-frame ones; the method was immunoSEQ multiplex PCR. The profile shows around 1 million clones, around three quarters of them singletons. These data originate in a study of shared clonotypes between healthy human individuals. Findings of the study overall: Clonotypes that were shared across a few donors made up around 5% of naive CD4 clonotypes.

The sequencing input was memory CD4+ T cells sorted from blood. Subset in this sample: CD45RA-negative fraction. The sequence came from a man younger than 35 in good health. The chain couples TRBV19 to TRBJ1-5, with 7 positions matching TRBD1. The CDR3 DNA reads as TGTGCCAGTAGTACGGGACAGCTTAATCAGCCCCAGCATTTT. Amino acid sequence: CASSTGQLNQPQHF.